Shown below are 14 T cell receptor beta chains from a single sample sequenced in a study of T cells after yellow fever vaccination. TCRdb re-analysed the 5' RACE reads in MiXCR, keeping a single row per CDR3 protein. The data hold about 320,000 distinct CDR3 sequences, with approximately 4% observed a single time. The sequenced sample was PBMCs, obtained 15 days after the yellow fever booster vaccination. The source of these receptors is a man aged 18 to 35 who received the YFV17D yellow fever vaccine.

There are many counts of this clonotype. CDR3 DNA: TGCAGTGCGCGCAGCACAGATACGCAGTATTTT. Its protein is CSARSTDTQYF. The chain combines TRBV20-1 with TRBJ2-3; D gene unclear. In germline, CDR1 is DFQATT, CDR2 SNEGSKA (reference sequence). The CDR3 is 11 residues long. The V gene lost 6 bases and the J gene lost 0 bases, with 4 bases spanning the gap.

This clonotype has a handful of counts. The rearrangement uses TRBV6-5 and TRBJ1-2, with D possibly matching TRBD1 (5 bases). Germline V lookup: CDR1 MNHEY, CDR2 SVGAGI. The CDR3 has 18 residues. Trimming removed 0 bases from V and 4 bases from J, with 21 bases in between. This CDR3 reads CASSYSQDNGFFFYGYTF. CDR3 nucleotide sequence: TGTGCCAGCAGTTACTCCCAGGACAACGGTTTCTTCTTCTATGGCTACACCTTC.

This clonotype was counted only a few times. The rearrangement uses TRBV4-3 and TRBJ1-4; 7 bases line up with TRBD1. With V trimmed by 1 base and J by 6 bases, 2 bases remained unmatched. CDR3 length: 14 residues. The V gene's germline CDR1 is LGHNA and CDR2 YSLEER. The CDR3 is CASSQGGTDEKLFF. The CDR3 nucleotides are TGCGCCAGCAGCCAAGGGGGGACAGATGAAAAACTGTTTTTT.

The chain couples TRBV6-5 to TRBJ1-1; D gene unclear. CDR3 length equals 14 residues. V lost 0 bases, J lost 6 bases, and 11 bases lay in between. The germline V gene encodes CDR1 MNHEY and CDR2 SVGAGI. The CDR3 DNA follows: TGTGCCAGCAGTTACTCGGAGAAAAGCCCTGAAGCTTTCTTT. This encodes CASSYSEKSPEAFF.

This clonotype has at least ten counts. This chain connects TRBV7-2 to TRBJ2-3, with D perhaps TRBD1 or TRBD2 (6 bases each). CDR3 length: 16 amino acids. Germline loops: CDR1 SGHTA, CDR2 FQGNSA. Trimming removed 5 bases from V and 6 bases from J, with 21 bases in between. CDR3 bases: TGTGCCAGCAGCCCCTTTTCTCGGGGGCCGAGGGATACGCAGTATTTT. It is translated as CASSPFSRGPRDTQYF.

CDR3 nucleotides: TGTGCCAGCAGCTTAGGGACCTTCAATTCACCCCTCCACTTT. As protein: CASSLGTFNSPLHF. This chain links TRBV7-9 with TRBJ1-6; D ambiguous. Trimming pared 1 base from V and 7 bases from J, leaving 8 bases between. The CDR3 contains 14 residues. Germline-derived CDR1 and CDR2 are SEHNR and FQNEAQ (reference sequence).

Many counts were recorded for this clonotype. The V gene is TRBV7-9, the J gene TRBJ2-7; 10 bases fit TRBD1. Germline V gene lookup returns CDR1 SEHNR and CDR2 FQNEAQ (reference sequence). This CDR3 comprises 14 residues. V was clipped by 5 bases and J by 3 bases; unmatched bases: 4. In DNA form, the CDR3 reads TGTGCCAGCAGCCCGACAGGGGGCGTCTACGAGCAGTACTTC. Its protein product is CASSPTGGVYEQYF. The whole variable domain, filled in from reference TRBV7-9 and TRBJ2-7, reads DTGVSQNPRHKITKRGQNVTFRCDPISEHNRLYWYRQTLGQGPEFLTYFQNEAQLEKSRLLSDRFSAERPKGSFSTLEIQRTEQGDSAMYLCASSPTGGVYEQYFGPGTRLTVT.

This clonotype was found many times. CDR3 nucleotide sequence: TGTGCCAGCAGCTCCGTTAAGGGCAATCAGCCCCAGCATTTT. Residues: CASSSVKGNQPQHF. J is TRBJ1-5 and V is TRBV5-6, with D unclear. The CDR3 is 14 amino acids. Trimming removed 3 bases from V and 2 bases from J, with 9 bases in between. Looked up from germline, CDR1 is SGHDT and CDR2 is YYEEEE.

The chain links TRBV12-3 or TRBV12-4 to TRBJ1-6, with D unresolved. The CDR3 covers 15 residues. V was pared by 2 bases and J by 9 bases, with 14 bases between. CDR3 nucleotide sequence: TGTGCCAGCAGTTTAAAGCCCCTAGAAGGTTCACCCCTCCACTTT. This encodes CASSLKPLEGSPLHF.

This chain uses TRBV6-5 with TRBJ1-5; D uncertain. The germline gives CDR1 MNHEY, CDR2 SVGAGI. This CDR3 region has 17 residues. Trimming removed 10 bases at V and 0 bases at J, with 22 bases between. CDR3 nucleotides: TGTGCCACCACCCCAAACCCATACGGGATTAGCAATCAGCCCCAGCATTTT. Translated: CATTPNPYGISNQPQHF.

This clonotype was seen a handful of times. The chain employs TRBV6-4 and TRBJ2-2; the D is unclear. This CDR3 spans 13 amino acids. The germline V gene has CDR1 MRHNA and CDR2 SNTAGT. V was clipped by 1 base and J by 2 bases, with 2 bases between them. The CDR3 loop reads CASSDFNTGELFF. The DNA of the CDR3 is TGTGCCAGCAGTGACTTTAACACCGGGGAGCTGTTTTTT.

This clonotype was seen more than once but under ten times. The chain is built from TRBV12-3 or TRBV12-4 and TRBJ2-5, with D uncertain. The CDR3 is 13 residues long. The ends were cut back, 2 bases at V and 3 bases at J, with 7 bases in the middle. The CDR3 DNA reads TGTGCCAGCAGTTTACTCTCGGAAGAGACCCAGTACTTC. Protein: CASSLLSEETQYF.

The J gene is TRBJ1-4, the V gene TRBV7-9; maybe TRBD1 (6 bases). The CDR3 extends over 15 amino acids. Germline lookup yields CDR1 SEHNR and CDR2 FQNEAQ (reference sequence). V was cut by 7 bases and J by 8 bases, with 20 bases left in between. Here the CDR3 reads CASTQGGSFREKLFF. CDR3 DNA sequence: TGTGCCAGCACCCAAGGGGGGTCTTTCAGAGAAAAACTGTTTTTT.

The J gene is TRBJ2-1, the V gene TRBV4-2, with TRBD2 as a possible D gene (5 bases). The CDR3 is 16 residues long. Trimming shortened V by 0 bases and J by 1 base, and 10 bases separated the two germline ends. The germline gives CDR1 LGHNA, CDR2 YNFKEQ. The CDR3 reads CASSQEEGISYNEQFF. In DNA, the CDR3 is TGTGCCAGCAGCCAAGAAGAGGGTATTTCCTACAATGAGCAGTTCTTC.